Listed here is a single T cell receptor beta chain. Original processing notes: It was from reference gene primer amplification that nucleated cell counts were estimated. Libraries were prepared by immunoSEQ multiplex PCR; TCRdb keeps only in-frame clonotypes and omits some of them. That table supplies the V and J calls and clone size; D and trimming were determined from the DNA. The sample lists roughly 110,000 clones; 89% were seen once. Germline assignment: CDR1 GTSNPN and CDR2 SVGIG (reference sequence). This CDR3 region has 14 residues. Trimming took off 0 bases at V and 5 bases at J, with 13 bases between the two ends. This record belongs to a study of blood T cell repertoires in COVID-19. Study at large: COVID-19 samples collected from the United States, Italy and Spain covered acute and convalescent phases. T cells, B-cell-depleted T cells, or PBMCs supplied cDNA or gDNA.

The origin of this receptor is a man aged 35-49 years with active or convalescent COVID-19. Sequences were obtained from peripheral blood. The chain carries TRBV30 and TRBJ1-2; D possibly corresponds to TRBD1 (6 bases). This chain's CDR3 is CAWSVQGIQYGYTF. CDR3 in DNA: TGTGCCTGGAGTGTACAGGGCATCCAATATGGCTACACCTTC.